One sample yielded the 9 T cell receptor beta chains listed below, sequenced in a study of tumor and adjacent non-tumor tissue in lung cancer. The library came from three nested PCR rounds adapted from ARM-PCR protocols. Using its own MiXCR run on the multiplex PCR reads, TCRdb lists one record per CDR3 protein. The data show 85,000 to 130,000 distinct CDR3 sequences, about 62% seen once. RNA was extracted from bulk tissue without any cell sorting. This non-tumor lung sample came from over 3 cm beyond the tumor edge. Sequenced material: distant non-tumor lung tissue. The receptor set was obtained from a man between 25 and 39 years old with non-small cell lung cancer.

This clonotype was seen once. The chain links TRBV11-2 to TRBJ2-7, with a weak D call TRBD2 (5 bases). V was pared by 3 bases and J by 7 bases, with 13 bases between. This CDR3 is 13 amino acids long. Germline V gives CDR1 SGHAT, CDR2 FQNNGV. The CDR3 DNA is TGTGCCAGCAGCTTTGAGGACGACTATGAGCAGTACTTC. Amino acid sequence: CASSFEDDYEQYF. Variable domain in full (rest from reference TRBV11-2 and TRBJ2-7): EAGVAQSPRYKIIEKRQSVAFWCNPISGHATLYWYQQILGQGPKLLIQFQNNGVVDDSQLPKDRFSAERLKGVDSTLKIQPAKLEDSAVYLCASSFEDDYEQYFGPGTRLTVT.

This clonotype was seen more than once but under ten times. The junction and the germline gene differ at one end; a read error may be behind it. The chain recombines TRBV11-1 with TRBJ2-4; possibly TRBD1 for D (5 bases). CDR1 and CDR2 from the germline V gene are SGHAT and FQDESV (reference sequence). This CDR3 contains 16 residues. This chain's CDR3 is CASTHSGRATENTQYF. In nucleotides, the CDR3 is TGTGCCAGCACCCACTCAGGCAGGGCAACCGAAAACACTCAGTACTTC. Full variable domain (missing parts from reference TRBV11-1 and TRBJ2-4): EAEVAQSPRYKITEKSQAVAFWCDPISGHATLYWYRQILGQGPELLVQFQDESVVDDSQLPKDRFSAERLKGVDSTLKIQPAELGDSAMYLCASTHSGRATENTQYFGAGTRLSVL.

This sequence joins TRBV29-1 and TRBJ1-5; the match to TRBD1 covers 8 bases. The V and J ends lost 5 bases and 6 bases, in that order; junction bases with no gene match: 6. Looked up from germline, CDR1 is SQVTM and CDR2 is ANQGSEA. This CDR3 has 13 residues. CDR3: CSVIGQGGQPQHF. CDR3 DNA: TGCAGCGTTATTGGACAGGGAGGTCAGCCCCAGCATTTT.

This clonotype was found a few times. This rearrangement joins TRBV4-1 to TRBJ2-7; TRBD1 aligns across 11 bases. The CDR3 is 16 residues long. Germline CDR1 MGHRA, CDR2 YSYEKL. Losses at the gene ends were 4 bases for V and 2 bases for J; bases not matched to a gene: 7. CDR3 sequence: CASSPRAGQGAYEQYF. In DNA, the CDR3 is TGCGCCAGCAGCCCCCGGGCGGGACAGGGGGCCTACGAGCAGTACTTC.

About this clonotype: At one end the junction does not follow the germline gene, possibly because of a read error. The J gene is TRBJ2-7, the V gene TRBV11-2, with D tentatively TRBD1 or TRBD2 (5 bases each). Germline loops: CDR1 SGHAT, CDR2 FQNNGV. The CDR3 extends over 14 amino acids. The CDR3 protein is CASRLGDGGYEQYF. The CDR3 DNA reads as TGTGCCAGCCGCTTAGGGGACGGAGGCTATGAGCAGTACTTC.

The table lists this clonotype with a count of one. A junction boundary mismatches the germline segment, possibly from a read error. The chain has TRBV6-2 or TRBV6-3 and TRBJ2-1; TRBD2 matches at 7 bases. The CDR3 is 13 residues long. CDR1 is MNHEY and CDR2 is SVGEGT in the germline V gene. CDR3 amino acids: CACCRSGANELFF. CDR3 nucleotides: TGTGCCTGCTGCCGCAGCGGGGCCAATGAGCTGTTCTTC.

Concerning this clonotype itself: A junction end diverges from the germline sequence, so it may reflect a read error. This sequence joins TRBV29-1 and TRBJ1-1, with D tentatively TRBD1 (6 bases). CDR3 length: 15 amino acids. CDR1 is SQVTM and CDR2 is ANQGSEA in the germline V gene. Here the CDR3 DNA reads TGTAGCGTTGACTCCGGGGGCGAGATGAACACTGAAACTTTCTTT. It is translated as CSVDSGGEMNTETFF.

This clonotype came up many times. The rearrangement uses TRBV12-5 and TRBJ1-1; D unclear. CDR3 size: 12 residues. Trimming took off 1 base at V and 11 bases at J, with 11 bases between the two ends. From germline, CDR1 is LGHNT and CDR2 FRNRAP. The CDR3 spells CASGLDLTKAFF. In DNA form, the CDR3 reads TGTGCTAGTGGTTTGGATCTTACGAAGGCTTTCTTT.

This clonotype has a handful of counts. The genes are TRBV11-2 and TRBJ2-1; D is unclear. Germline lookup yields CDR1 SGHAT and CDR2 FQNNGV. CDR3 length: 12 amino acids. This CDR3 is CVRRKGDNEQFF. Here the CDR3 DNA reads TGTGTCAGACGAAAGGGCGACAATGAGCAGTTCTTC.